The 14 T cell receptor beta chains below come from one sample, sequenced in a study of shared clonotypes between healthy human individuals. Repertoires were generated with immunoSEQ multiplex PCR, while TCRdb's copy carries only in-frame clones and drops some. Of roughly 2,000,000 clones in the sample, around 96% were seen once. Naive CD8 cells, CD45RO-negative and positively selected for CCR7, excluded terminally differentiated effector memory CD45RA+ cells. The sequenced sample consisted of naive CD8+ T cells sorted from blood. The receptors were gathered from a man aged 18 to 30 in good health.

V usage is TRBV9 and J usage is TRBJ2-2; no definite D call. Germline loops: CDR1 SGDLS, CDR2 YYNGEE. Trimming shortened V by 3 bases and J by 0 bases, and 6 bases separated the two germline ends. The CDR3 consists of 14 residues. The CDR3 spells CASSAVTNTGELFF. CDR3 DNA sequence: TGTGCCAGCAGCGCCGTGACGAACACCGGGGAGCTGTTTTTT.

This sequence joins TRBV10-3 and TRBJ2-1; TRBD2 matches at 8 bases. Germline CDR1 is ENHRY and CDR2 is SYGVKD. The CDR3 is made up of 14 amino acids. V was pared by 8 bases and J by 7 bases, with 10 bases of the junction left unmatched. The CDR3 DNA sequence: TGTGCCATCGACCGGGAGGGCCCAGGTAATGAGCAGTTCTTC. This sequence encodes CAIDREGPGNEQFF.

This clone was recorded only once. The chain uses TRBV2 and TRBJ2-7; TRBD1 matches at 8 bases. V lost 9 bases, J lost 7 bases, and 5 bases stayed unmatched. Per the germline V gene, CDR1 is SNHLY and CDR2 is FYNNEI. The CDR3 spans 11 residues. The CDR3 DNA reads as TGTGCCAGTAGAACAGGGGGAGAGCAGTACTTC. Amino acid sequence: CASRTGGEQYF.

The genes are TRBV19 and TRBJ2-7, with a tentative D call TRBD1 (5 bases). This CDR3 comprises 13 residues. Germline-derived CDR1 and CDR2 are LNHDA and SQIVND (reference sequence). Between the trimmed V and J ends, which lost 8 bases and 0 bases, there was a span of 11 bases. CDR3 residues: CASSDTHSYEQYF. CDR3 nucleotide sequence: TGTGCCAGTTCGGACACCCACTCCTACGAGCAGTACTTC.

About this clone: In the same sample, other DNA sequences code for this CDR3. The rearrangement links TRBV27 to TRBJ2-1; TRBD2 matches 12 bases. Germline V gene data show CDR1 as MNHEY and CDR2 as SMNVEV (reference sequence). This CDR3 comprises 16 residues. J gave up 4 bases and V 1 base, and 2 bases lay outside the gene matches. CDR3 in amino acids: CASSLLGTSGYNEQFF. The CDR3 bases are TGTGCCAGCAGTTTATTGGGGACTAGCGGGTACAATGAGCAGTTCTTC.

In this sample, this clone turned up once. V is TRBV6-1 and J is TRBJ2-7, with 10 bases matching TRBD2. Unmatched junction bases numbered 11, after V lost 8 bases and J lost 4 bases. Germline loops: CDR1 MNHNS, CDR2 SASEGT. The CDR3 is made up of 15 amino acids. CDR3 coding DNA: TGTGCCAGCGACCAGACTTCTAGCGGGAGTTACGAGCAGTACTTC. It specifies CASDQTSSGSYEQYF.

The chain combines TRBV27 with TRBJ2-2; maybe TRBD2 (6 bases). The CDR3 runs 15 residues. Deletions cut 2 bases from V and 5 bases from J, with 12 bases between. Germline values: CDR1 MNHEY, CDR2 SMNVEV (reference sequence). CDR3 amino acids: CASSLIAEVTGELFF. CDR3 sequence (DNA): TGTGCCAGCAGTTTAATAGCGGAAGTAACCGGGGAGCTGTTTTTT.

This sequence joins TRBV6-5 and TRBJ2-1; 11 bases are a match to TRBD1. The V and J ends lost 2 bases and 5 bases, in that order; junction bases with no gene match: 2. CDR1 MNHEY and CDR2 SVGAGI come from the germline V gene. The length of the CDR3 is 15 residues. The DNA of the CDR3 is TGTGCCAGCAGTTACGGACAGGGGGCCCACAATGAGCAGTTCTTC. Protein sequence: CASSYGQGAHNEQFF.

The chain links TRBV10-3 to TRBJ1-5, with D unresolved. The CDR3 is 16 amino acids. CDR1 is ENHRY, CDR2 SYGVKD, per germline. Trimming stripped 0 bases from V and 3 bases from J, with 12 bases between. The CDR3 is CAISESRGLSNQPQHF. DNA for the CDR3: TGTGCCATCAGTGAGTCTAGAGGGCTCTCCAATCAGCCCCAGCATTTT.

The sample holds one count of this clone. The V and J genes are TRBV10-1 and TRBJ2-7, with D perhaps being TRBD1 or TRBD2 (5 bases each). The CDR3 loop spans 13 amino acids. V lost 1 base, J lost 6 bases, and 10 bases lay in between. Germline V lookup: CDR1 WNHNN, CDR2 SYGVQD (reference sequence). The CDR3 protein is CASSEFTGTEQYF. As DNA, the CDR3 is TGCGCCAGCAGTGAGTTCACTGGGACCGAGCAGTACTTC.

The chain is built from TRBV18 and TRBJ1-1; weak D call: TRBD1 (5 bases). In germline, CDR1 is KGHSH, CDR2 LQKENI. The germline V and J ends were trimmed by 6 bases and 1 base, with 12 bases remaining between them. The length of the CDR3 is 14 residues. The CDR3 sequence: CASSSYRGNTEAFF. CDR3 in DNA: TGTGCCAGCTCGTCCTATAGGGGGAACACTGAAGCTTTCTTT.

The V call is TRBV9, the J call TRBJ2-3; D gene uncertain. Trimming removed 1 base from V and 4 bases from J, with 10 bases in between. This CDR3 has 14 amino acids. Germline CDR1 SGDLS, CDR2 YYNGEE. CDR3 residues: CASSVHLGPDTQYF. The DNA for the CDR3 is TGTGCCAGCAGCGTACACCTGGGTCCAGATACGCAGTATTTT.

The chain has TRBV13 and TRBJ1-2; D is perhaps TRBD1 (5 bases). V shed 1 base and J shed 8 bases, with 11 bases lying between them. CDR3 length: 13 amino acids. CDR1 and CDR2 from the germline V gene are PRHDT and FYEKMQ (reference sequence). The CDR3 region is CASSLDRIGGYTF. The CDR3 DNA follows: TGTGCCAGCAGCTTAGACAGGATCGGAGGCTACACCTTC.

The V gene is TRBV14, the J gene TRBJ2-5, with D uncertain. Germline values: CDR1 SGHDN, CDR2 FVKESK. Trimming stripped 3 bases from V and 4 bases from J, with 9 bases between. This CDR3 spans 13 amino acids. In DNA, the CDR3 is TGTGCCAGCAGCCATACGTACCCAGAGACCCAGTACTTC. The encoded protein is CASSHTYPETQYF.